The entry below gives a single T cell receptor beta chain sequence along with its context. Its antigen is not yet known. No base quality values were provided; no much bigger clone lies one nucleotide off. These data come from a study of T cells after yellow fever vaccination (dated by TCRdb to between 2018 and 2021). Notes on the research overall: Libraries from fractions with low cell numbers were prepared with the SMART-Seq v4 Ultra Low Input RNA kit. To follow T-cell clones before and after both primary and booster YFV17D yellow fever vaccination, bulk TCR alpha and beta repertoires underwent longitudinal sequencing. Two healthy male donors made up the cohort, one aged 18 to 29 years and the other aged 30 to 40 years. Blood was drawn at multiple timepoints before and after primary and secondary immunization, with bulk PBMC replicates and cell subsets isolated.

TCR cDNA was made using 5'RACE template switching, a step that added a universal primer site and unique molecular identifiers. Priming of cDNA synthesis was performed from both the TCR alpha and TCR beta constant segments. Two PCR steps were used to amplify libraries, with sample barcodes and sequencing adapters being added in the second step. Libraries were sequenced on Illumina HiSeq 2500 (2x100 bp) or NovaSeq (2x150 bp). The study's processing was this. Demultiplexing of reads and collapsing into UMI consensus sequences were performed with MIGEC, and V(D)J alignment was carried out with MiXCR. Clonotypes responding to the vaccine were identified with edgeR on replicate PBMC samples, with the criteria of FDR below 0.01 and a log2 fold change above 5 up to day 15. Bulk clonotypes were assigned CD4 or CD8 identity according to which sequenced CD4 or CD8 repertoire held them at higher abundance. TCRdb redid the processing of the public reads, applying fastp at Q25 and MiXCR, and retained in-frame beta chains. Rows with a matching CDR3 protein are joined into one entry that keeps the most common DNA and genes. TCRdb, not the authors, supplied the V and J calls. This sample has 250,000 or so distinct CDR3 sequences in its table, and roughly 6.3% of those were observed once. The leading ten clones occupy about 0.95% of the sample.

The treatment or condition label corresponds to: live attenuated yellow fever vaccine strain. PBMCs were isolated from peripheral blood using a standard Ficoll-Paque protocol. Dynabeads CD4 and CD8 positive selection kits were used to isolate the CD4 and CD8 T-cell fractions. RNA was extracted with TriZol from bulk PBMCs, CD4 and CD8 fractions, and dextramer-positive and dextramer-negative fractions. Taken from cysteine to phenylalanine, the CDR3 has 14 residues. Of the read, only the CDR3 DNA is kept; its 42 bases are in frame from base 1. The germline V end is reduced by 5 bases and the J end by 7 bases; junction bases left unmatched: 6. Results and caveats for the whole study, not just this receptor: A small fraction of clonotypes showed up in both the CD4 and CD8 compartments, probably as a result of convergent recombination. After the booster, most of the clones that had expanded following primary vaccination were detected again (approximately 96% of CD4 and roughly 90% of CD8), which suggests that memory was broadly maintained. Because only a couple of donors were included in the study, the extent to which the findings can be generalized is limited. Because abundant contaminating clonotypes from the bulk population could be contained in FACS-sorted repertoires, computational filtering was required. Compared with the primary T-cell response, the secondary T-cell response was weaker but faster, peaking on day 5 rather than day 15.

The sample consisted of CD4+ T cells sorted from PBMCs, taken on the day of the yellow fever booster vaccination. The receptor chain draws on TRBV12-3 or TRBV12-4 and TRBJ2-1, with 9 middle bases fitting TRBD1. The receptor comes from a young man who received the YFV17D yellow fever vaccine. CDR3 sequence: CASSPRTGENEQFF. The sequenced DNA is TGTGCCAGCAGTCCCCGGACAGGGGAAAATGAGCAGTTCTTC.